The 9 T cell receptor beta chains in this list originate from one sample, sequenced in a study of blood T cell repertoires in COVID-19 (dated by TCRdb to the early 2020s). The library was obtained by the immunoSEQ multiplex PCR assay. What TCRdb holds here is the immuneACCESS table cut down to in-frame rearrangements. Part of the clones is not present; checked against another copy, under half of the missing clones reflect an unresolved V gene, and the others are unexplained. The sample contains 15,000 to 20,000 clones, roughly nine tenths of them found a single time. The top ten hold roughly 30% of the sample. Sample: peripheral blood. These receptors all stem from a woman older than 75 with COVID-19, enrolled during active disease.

CDR3 sequence (DNA): TGCGCCAGCAGCTTGGGGAGCGGGGGGGCAGATACGCAGTATTTT. Residues: CASSLGSGGADTQYF. This rearrangement joins TRBV5-1 to TRBJ2-3, with 10 bases lining up with TRBD2. CDR3 size: 15 residues. CDR1 is SGHRS, CDR2 YFSETQ, per germline. V lost 0 bases and J lost 4; bases outside the gene matches: 2. Full variable domain (remainder filled in from reference TRBV5-1 and TRBJ2-3): KAGVTQTPRYLIKTRGQQVTLSCSPISGHRSVSWYQQTPGQGLQFLFEYFSETQRNKGNFPGRFSGRQFSNSRSEMNVSTLELGDSALYLCASSLGSGGADTQYFGPGTRLTVL.

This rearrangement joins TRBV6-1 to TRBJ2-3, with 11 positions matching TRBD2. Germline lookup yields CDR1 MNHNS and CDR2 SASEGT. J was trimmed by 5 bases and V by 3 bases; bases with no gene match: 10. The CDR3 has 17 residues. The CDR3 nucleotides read TGTGCCAGCAGTGACCGGACTAGCGGGTGGTTGGGAGATACGCAGTATTTT. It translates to CASSDRTSGWLGDTQYF.

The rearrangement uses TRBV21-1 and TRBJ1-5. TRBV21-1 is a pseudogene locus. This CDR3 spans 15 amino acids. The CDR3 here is CASSKIAAFNQPQHF. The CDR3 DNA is TGTGCCAGCAGCAAAATAGCTGCGTTCAATCAGCCCCAGCATTTT.

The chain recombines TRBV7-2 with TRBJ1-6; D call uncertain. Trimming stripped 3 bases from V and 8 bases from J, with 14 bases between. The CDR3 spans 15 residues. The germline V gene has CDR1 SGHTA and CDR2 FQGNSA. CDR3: CASSFQRHGDSPLHF. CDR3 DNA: TGTGCCAGCAGCTTTCAACGCCACGGGGATTCACCCCTCCACTTT. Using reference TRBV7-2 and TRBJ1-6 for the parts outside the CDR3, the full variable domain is GAGVSQSPSNKVTEKGKDVELRCDPISGHTALYWYRQSLGQGLEFLIYFQGNSAPDKSGLPSDRFSAERTGGSVSTLTIQRTQQEDSAVYLCASSFQRHGDSPLHFGNGTRLTVT.

The CDR3 region is CASAYSQESPLHF. The CDR3 region has the DNA TGTGCTAGTGCCTATTCACAGGAATCACCCCTCCACTTT. This rearrangement joins TRBV12-5 to TRBJ1-6; D possibly corresponds to TRBD1 (5 bases). CDR3 length: 13 residues. CDR1 is LGHNT and CDR2 is FRNRAP in the germline V gene. V shed 7 bases and J shed 10 bases, with 14 bases lying between them.

CDR3 nucleotide sequence: TGCGCCAGCAGCCAAATACAGGGGGGAGCCTACAATGAGCAGTTCTTC. The encoded protein is CASSQIQGGAYNEQFF. The chain joins TRBV5-1 to TRBJ2-1; 8 bases agree with TRBD1. J lost 2 bases, V lost 4 bases, and 8 bases had no gene match. The CDR3 extends over 16 amino acids. CDR1 SGHRS and CDR2 YFSETQ come from the germline V gene.

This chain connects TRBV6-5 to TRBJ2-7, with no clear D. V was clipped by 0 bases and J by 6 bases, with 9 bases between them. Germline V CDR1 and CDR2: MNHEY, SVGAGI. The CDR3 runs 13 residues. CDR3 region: CASSYSYSFEQYF. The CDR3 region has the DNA TGTGCCAGCAGTTACTCGTACAGTTTCGAGCAGTACTTC.

As DNA, the CDR3 is TGTGCCAGCAGCAAACAACTAGCGGGGGGGCATAATGAGCAGTTCTTC. It codes for CASSKQLAGGHNEQFF. The chain links TRBV7-8 to TRBJ2-1; the match to TRBD2 covers 13 bases. V lost 5 bases to trimming and J lost 7 bases; unmatched junction nucleotides: 8. This CDR3 has 16 amino acids. Looked up from germline, CDR1 is SGHVS and CDR2 is FQNEAQ.

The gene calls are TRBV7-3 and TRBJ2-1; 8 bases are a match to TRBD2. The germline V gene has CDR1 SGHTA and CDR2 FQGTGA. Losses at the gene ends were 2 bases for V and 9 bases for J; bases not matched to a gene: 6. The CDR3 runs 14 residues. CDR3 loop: CASSLSSGSTEQFF. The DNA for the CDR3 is TGTGCCAGCAGCTTATCGAGCGGGAGTACTGAGCAGTTCTTC.